The clone carrying this T cell receptor beta chain was detected ten times or more. Its antigen is not identified. The data derive from a study of T cells after yellow fever vaccination. For the study at large: SMART-Seq v4 Ultra Low Input served to prepare low-cell-number fractions.

Study-level findings and limits: Though it reached lower strength, the secondary response hit its peak faster, day 5 versus 15.

The CDR3 totals 15 residues. Germline assignment: CDR1 SGHTA and CDR2 FQGNSA. V was shortened by 1 base and J by 2 bases, with 11 bases between the two germline ends. In making TCR cDNA, 5'RACE template switching added a universal primer site and UMIs to it. TCRdb re-analysed the 5' RACE reads in MiXCR, keeping a single row per CDR3 protein. The table records a few hundred thousand distinct CDR3 sequences, 3% to 4.5% of them present only once. This sequence originates from a man between 18 and 29 years old who received the YFV17D yellow fever vaccine. This chain uses TRBV7-2 with TRBJ1-2; D perhaps matches TRBD1 (6 bases). The sequences come from PBMCs, collected 5 days after the yellow fever booster vaccination. Here the CDR3 DNA reads TGTGCCAGCAGCTTAGAGACAGGACTGAACTATGGCTACACCTTC. As protein: CASSLETGLNYGYTF. Filled out from reference TRBV7-2 and TRBJ1-2, the complete variable domain reads GAGVSQSPSNKVTEKGKDVELRCDPISGHTALYWYRQSLGQGLEFLIYFQGNSAPDKSGLPSDRFSAERTGGSVSTLTIQRTQQEDSAVYLCASSLETGLNYGYTFGSGTRLTVV.